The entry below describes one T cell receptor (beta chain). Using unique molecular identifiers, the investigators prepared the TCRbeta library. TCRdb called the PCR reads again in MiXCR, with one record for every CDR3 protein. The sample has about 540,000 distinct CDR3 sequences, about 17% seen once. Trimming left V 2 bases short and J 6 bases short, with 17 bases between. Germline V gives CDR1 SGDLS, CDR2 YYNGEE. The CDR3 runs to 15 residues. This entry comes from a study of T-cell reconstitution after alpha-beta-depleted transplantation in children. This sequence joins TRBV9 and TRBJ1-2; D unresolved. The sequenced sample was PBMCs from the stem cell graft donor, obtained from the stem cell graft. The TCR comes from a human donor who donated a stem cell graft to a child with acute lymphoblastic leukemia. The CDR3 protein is CASSVGHNGPDGYTF. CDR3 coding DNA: TGTGCCAGCAGCGTTGGTCACAACGGGCCTGATGGCTACACCTTC.